Sequencing of this T cell receptor (beta chain) was carried out in a study of cytomegalovirus exposure and HLA in healthy donors. Study in general: Roughly 80 million unique TCRs from HLA-typed donors made up an early data release. General study findings and limits: More than 150 TCR beta chains were listed as cytomegalovirus-associated. It was only CMV serostatus that was available as immune exposure information. Indistinguishable V segments, including TRBV6-2 and TRBV6-3, were excluded.

To note about this clone: The target antigen is unknown.

Trimming removed 2 bases at V and 3 bases at J, with 8 bases between. CDR3 length: 13 residues. Germline V gene data show CDR1 as LGHNT and CDR2 as FRNRAP. Both 60 Vbeta primers and 13 Jbeta primers went into the PCR. Using immunoSEQ multiplex PCR, the repertoire was profiled, and TCRdb retains in-frame clones only, with some absent. The sample consists of 120,000 or so clones, 81% of them appearing once. Sequencing was done on a sample of PBMCs. This chain uses TRBV12-5 with TRBJ2-7; D is unresolved. The source is a man aged 18-30 years in good health and CMV-seropositive. CDR3 sequence reads: CASGLSRDYEQYF. The CDR3 DNA sequence: TGTGCTAGTGGTTTGAGCCGAGACTACGAGCAGTACTTC.